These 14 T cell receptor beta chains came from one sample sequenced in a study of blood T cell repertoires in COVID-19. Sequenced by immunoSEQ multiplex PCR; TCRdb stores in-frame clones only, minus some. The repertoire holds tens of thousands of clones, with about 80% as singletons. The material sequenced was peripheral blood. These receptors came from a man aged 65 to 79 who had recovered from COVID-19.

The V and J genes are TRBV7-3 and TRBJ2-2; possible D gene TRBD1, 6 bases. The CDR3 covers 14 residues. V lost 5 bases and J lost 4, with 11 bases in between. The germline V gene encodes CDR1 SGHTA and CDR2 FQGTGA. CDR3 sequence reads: CASSTGTRTGELFF. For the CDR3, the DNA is TGTGCCAGCAGCACAGGGACGCGCACCGGGGAGCTGTTTTTT.

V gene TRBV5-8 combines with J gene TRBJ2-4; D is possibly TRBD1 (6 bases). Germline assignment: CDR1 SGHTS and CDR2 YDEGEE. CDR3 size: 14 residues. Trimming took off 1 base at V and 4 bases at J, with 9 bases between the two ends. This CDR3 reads CASSLFQGKNIQYF. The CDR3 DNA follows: TGTGCCAGCAGCTTGTTCCAGGGGAAAAACATTCAGTACTTC.

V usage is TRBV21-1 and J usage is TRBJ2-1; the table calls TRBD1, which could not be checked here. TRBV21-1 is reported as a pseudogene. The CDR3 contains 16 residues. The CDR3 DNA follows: TGTGCCAGCAGCAAGCTACAGGGAAGGTTTCACAATGAGCAGTTCTTC. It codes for CASSKLQGRFHNEQFF.

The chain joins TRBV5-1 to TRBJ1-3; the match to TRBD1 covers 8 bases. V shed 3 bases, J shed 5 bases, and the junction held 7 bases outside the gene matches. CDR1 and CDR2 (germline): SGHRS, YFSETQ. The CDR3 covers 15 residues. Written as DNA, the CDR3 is TGCGCCAGCAGCTGGGGTTCAGGGGGCAGAAACACCATATATTTT. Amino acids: CASSWGSGGRNTIYF.

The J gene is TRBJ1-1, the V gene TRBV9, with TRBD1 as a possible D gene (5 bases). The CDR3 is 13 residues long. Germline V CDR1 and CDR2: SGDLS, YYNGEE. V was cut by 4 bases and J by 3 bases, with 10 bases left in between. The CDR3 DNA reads TGTGCCAGCAGCTCGTCGACAGACACTGAAGCTTTCTTT. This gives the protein CASSSSTDTEAFF.

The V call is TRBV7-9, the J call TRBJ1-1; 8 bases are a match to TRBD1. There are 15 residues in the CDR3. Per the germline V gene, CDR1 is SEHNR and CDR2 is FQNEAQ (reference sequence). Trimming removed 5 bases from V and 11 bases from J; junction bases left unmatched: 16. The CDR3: CASSPRQGTARWAFF. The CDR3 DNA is TGTGCCAGCAGCCCGCGACAGGGGACGGCACGCTGGGCTTTCTTT.

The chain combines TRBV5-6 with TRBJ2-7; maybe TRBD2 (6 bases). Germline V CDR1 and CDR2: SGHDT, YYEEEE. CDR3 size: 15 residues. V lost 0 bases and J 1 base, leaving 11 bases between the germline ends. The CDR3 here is CASSLAGGASYEQYF. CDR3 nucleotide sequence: TGTGCCAGCAGCTTGGCCGGCGGGGCGTCCTACGAGCAGTACTTC.

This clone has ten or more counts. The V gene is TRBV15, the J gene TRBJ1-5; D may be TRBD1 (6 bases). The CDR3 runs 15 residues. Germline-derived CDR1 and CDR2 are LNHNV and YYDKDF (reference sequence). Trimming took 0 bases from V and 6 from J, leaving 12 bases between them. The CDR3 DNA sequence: TGTGCCACCAGCAGAGACCCACAGGGTAGTCAGCCCCAGCATTTT. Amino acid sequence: CATSRDPQGSQPQHF.

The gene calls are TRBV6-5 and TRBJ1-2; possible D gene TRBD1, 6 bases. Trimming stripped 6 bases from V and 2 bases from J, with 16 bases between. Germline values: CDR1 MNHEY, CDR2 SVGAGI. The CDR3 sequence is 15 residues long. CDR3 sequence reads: CASRHTGNSNYGYTF. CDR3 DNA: TGTGCCAGCAGGCACACAGGGAACTCAAACTATGGCTACACCTTC.

CDR3 amino acids: CAILSGSTGELFF. CDR3 coding DNA: TGTGCCATCCTGTCTGGGAGCACCGGGGAGCTGTTTTTT. This rearrangement joins TRBV7-9 to TRBJ2-2; D is perhaps TRBD2 (5 bases). The germline CDR1 and CDR2 sequences are SEHNR and FQNEAQ (reference sequence). V lost 10 bases to trimming and J lost 4 bases, with 13 bases between them. The CDR3 consists of 13 residues.

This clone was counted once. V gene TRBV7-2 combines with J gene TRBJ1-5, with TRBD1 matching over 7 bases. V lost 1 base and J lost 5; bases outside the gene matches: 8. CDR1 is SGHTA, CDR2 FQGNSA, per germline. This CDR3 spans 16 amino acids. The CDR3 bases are TGTGCCAGCAGCTTAGAAGGGACAGTAGTCTATCAGCCCCAGCATTTT. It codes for CASSLEGTVVYQPQHF. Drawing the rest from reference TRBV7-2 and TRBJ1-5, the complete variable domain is GAGVSQSPSNKVTEKGKDVELRCDPISGHTALYWYRQSLGQGLEFLIYFQGNSAPDKSGLPSDRFSAERTGGSVSTLTIQRTQQEDSAVYLCASSLEGTVVYQPQHFGDGTRLSIL.

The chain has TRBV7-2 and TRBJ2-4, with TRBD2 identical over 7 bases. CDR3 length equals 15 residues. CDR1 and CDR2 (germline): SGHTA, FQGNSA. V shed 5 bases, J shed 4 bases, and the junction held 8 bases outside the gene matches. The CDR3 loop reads CASSAGGTNKNIQYF. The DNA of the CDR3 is TGTGCCAGCAGCGCTGGCGGGACTAATAAAAACATTCAGTACTTC.

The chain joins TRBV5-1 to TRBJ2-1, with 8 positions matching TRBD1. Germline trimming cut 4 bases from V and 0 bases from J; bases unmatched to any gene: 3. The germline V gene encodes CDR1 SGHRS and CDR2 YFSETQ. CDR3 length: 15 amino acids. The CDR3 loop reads CASSPGQGSYNEQFF. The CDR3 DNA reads TGCGCCAGCAGCCCCGGACAGGGCTCCTACAATGAGCAGTTCTTC.

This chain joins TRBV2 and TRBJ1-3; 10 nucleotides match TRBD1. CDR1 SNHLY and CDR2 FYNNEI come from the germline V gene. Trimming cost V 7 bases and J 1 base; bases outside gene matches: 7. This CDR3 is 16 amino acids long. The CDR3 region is CASTKGQGLSGNTIYF. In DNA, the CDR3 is TGTGCCAGCACCAAGGGACAGGGGCTTTCTGGAAACACCATATATTTT.